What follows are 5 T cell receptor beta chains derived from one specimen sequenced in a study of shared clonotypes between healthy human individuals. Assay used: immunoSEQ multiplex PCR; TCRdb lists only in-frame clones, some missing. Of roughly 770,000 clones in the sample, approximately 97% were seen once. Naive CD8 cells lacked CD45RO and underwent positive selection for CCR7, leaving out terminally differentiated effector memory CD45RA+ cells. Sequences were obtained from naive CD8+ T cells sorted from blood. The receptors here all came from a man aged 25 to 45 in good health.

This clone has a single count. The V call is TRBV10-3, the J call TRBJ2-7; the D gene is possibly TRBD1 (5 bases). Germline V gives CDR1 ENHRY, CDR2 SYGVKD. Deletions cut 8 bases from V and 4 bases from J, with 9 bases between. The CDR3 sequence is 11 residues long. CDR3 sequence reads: CAIASGYEQYF. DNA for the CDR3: TGTGCCATCGCCTCAGGGTACGAGCAGTACTTC.

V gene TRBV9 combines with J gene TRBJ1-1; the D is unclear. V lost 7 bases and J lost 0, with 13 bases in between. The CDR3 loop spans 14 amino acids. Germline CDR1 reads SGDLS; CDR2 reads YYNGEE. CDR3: CASEPSPMNTEAFF. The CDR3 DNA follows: TGTGCCAGCGAGCCCAGCCCGATGAACACTGAAGCTTTCTTT.

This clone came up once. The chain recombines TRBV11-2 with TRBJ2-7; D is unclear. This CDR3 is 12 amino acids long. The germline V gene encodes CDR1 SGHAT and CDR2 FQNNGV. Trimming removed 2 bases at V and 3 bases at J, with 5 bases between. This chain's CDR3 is CASSLIDYEQYF. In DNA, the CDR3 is TGTGCCAGCAGCTTAATAGACTACGAGCAGTACTTC.

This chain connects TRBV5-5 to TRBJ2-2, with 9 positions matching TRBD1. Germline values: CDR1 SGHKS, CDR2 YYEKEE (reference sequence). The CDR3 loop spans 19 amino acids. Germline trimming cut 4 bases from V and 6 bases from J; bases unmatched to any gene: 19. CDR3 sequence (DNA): TGTGCCAGCAGCAACCGGGACAGGGTTCTTGGGAGGGCCCCCGGGGAGCTGTTTTTT. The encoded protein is CASSNRDRVLGRAPGELFF.

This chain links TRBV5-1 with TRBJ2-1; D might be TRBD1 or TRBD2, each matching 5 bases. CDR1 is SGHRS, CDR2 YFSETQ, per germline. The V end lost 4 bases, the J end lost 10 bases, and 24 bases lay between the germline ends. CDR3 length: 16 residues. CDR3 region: CASSLGPERGVKEQFF. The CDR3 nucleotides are TGCGCCAGCAGCCTGGGACCTGAGCGAGGGGTAAAAGAGCAGTTCTTC. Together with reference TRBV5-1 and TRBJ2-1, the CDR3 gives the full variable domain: KAGVTQTPRYLIKTRGQQVTLSCSPISGHRSVSWYQQTPGQGLQFLFEYFSETQRNKGNFPGRFSGRQFSNSRSEMNVSTLELGDSALYLCASSLGPERGVKEQFFGPGTRLTVL.